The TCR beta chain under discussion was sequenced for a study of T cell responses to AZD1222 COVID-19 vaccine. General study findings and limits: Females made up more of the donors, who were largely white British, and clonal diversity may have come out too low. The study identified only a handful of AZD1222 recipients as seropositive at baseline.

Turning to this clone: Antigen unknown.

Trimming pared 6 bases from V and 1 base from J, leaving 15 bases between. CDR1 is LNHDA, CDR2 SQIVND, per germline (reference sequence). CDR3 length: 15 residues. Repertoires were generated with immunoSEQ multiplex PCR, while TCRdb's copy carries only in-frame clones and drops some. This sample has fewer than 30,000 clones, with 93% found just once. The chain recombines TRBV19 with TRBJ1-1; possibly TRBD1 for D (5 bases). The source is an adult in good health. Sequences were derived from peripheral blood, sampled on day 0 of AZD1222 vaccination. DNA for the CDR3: TGTGCCAGTAGGACATGGGGGTGGGAGAACACTGAAGCTTTCTTT. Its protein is CASRTWGWENTEAFF.